Below are 21 T cell receptor beta chains sequenced from a single sample in a study of cytotoxic CD8 clonotypes in ibrutinib-treated CLL. Generated by immunoSEQ multiplex PCR, the TCRdb table keeps only in-frame clones and is missing some. The sample lists 150,000 or so clones, 60% to 85% occurring once. The input for sequencing was PBMCs, taken after 12 months of ibrutinib treatment. All receptors derive from a human donor with chronic lymphocytic leukemia.

The chain recombines TRBV4-3 with TRBJ2-2; D is uncertain. Trimming left V 4 bases short and J 7 bases short, with 13 bases between. The CDR3 loop spans 14 amino acids. Germline V gene lookup returns CDR1 LGHNA and CDR2 YSLEER. The CDR3 DNA is TGCGCCAGCAGCCTTTTGGTTTGGAGCGGGGAGCTGTTTTTT. Translated: CASSLLVWSGELFF.

The rearrangement links TRBV5-1 to TRBJ1-1, with TRBD1 matching over 8 bases. V dropped 3 bases and J dropped 3; count of bases not matched to a gene: 4. Germline V CDR1 and CDR2: SGHRS, YFSETQ. CDR3 length equals 14 residues. This chain's CDR3 is CASSSDRVYTEAFF. The CDR3 nucleotides read TGCGCCAGCAGCTCGGACAGGGTCTACACTGAAGCTTTCTTT. Complete variable domain (other parts from reference TRBV5-1 and TRBJ1-1): KAGVTQTPRYLIKTRGQQVTLSCSPISGHRSVSWYQQTPGQGLQFLFEYFSETQRNKGNFPGRFSGRQFSNSRSEMNVSTLELGDSALYLCASSSDRVYTEAFFGQGTRLTVV.

V gene TRBV7-9 combines with J gene TRBJ2-1; 10 bases fit TRBD2. This CDR3 is 16 amino acids long. Germline-derived CDR1 and CDR2 are SEHNR and FQNEAQ (reference sequence). Germline trimming cut 5 bases from V and 4 bases from J; bases unmatched to any gene: 8. CDR3 nucleotides: TGTGCCAGCAGCCCTCGCCGGACTAGCGGATACAATGAGCAGTTCTTC. As protein: CASSPRRTSGYNEQFF.

The rearrangement uses TRBV6-5 and TRBJ1-2, with D maybe TRBD1 (5 bases). CDR1 and CDR2 (germline): MNHEY, SVGAGI. The germline V and J ends were trimmed by 2 bases and 4 bases, with 14 bases remaining between them. CDR3 length equals 15 residues. The CDR3 DNA follows: TGTGCCAGCAGTTACCGGGGCAGGGTAGGCTATGGCTACACCTTC. Protein product: CASSYRGRVGYGYTF.

V gene TRBV6-5 combines with J gene TRBJ1-6, with D uncertain. V was trimmed by 2 bases and J by 13 bases, leaving 18 bases between them. Germline lookup yields CDR1 MNHEY and CDR2 SVGAGI. The CDR3 is made up of 15 amino acids. The CDR3 is CASSYRMGIELPLHF. The CDR3 DNA is TGTGCCAGCAGTTACCGTATGGGCATCGAGTTGCCCCTCCACTTT.

This clone came up a few times. The chain couples TRBV16 to TRBJ1-1; D is unresolved. Germline CDR1 is KGHSY and CDR2 is FQNENV. This CDR3 has 13 amino acids. V shed 8 bases and J shed 3 bases, with 13 bases lying between them. CDR3 residues: CASAQSGDTEAFF. The CDR3 DNA sequence: TGTGCCAGCGCCCAAAGCGGGGACACTGAAGCTTTCTTT.

This clone was seen a few times. The chain employs TRBV5-1 and TRBJ2-3; TRBD2 aligns across 9 bases. Germline CDR1 and CDR2: SGHRS and YFSETQ. The J segment lost 1 base and the V segment lost 2 bases, leaving 14 bases of the junction unmatched. This CDR3 comprises 19 residues. CDR3 bases: TGCGCCAGCAGCTTAGGAGCGGGGGGCCCAGCCTCCGGCACAGATACGCAGTATTTT. Translated, it gives CASSLGAGGPASGTDTQYF. The full variable domain, its missing parts supplied by reference TRBV5-1 and TRBJ2-3, is KAGVTQTPRYLIKTRGQQVTLSCSPISGHRSVSWYQQTPGQGLQFLFEYFSETQRNKGNFPGRFSGRQFSNSRSEMNVSTLELGDSALYLCASSLGAGGPASGTDTQYFGPGTRLTVL.

The count of this clone is one. The chain employs TRBV30 and TRBJ1-2, with a weak D call TRBD1 (6 bases). This CDR3 has 12 amino acids. V lost 0 bases and J lost 8, with 10 bases in between. Germline CDR1 reads GTSNPN; CDR2 reads SVGIG (reference sequence). CDR3 coding DNA: TGTGCCTGGAGTGTGAAGGGGGGAGGCTACACCTTC. Translated: CAWSVKGGGYTF. Full variable domain (remainder filled in from reference TRBV30 and TRBJ1-2): SQTIHQWPATLVQPVGSPLSLECTVEGTSNPNLYWYRQAAGRGLQLLFYSVGIGQISSEVPQNLSASRPQDRQFILSSKKLLLSDSGFYLCAWSVKGGGYTFGSGTRLTVV.

The gene calls are TRBV13 and TRBJ2-5; TRBD2 is a possible D gene (5 bases). Germline CDR1 PRHDT, CDR2 FYEKMQ (reference sequence). V lost 1 base and J 5 bases, leaving 14 bases between the germline ends. The CDR3 consists of 15 residues. The CDR3 DNA sequence: TGTGCCAGCAGCTTAGCGGCTAGCTCAAGGGAGACCCAGTACTTC. Translating it yields CASSLAASSRETQYF.

V is TRBV18 and J is TRBJ2-5; 7 bases are shared with TRBD1. This CDR3 contains 14 residues. Germline CDR1 is KGHSH and CDR2 is LQKENI. With V trimmed by 6 bases and J by 3 bases, 7 bases remained unmatched. CDR3 region: CASSGDRVEETQYF. The CDR3, as DNA: TGTGCCAGCTCCGGAGACAGGGTGGAAGAGACCCAGTACTTC. The whole variable domain, filled in from reference TRBV18 and TRBJ2-5, reads NAGVMQNPRHLVRRRGQEARLRCSPMKGHSHVYWYRQLPEEGLKFMVYLQKENIIDESGMPKERFSAEFPKEGPSILRIQQVVRGDSAAYFCASSGDRVEETQYFGPGTRLLVL.

The genes are TRBV28 and TRBJ2-7; no clear D gene. The CDR3 runs 13 residues. The germline V gene encodes CDR1 MDHEN and CDR2 SYDVKM. Trimming removed 1 base at V and 3 bases at J, with 7 bases between. The CDR3 loop reads CASSLYYYYEQYF. The CDR3 DNA sequence: TGTGCCAGCAGTTTATACTATTACTACGAGCAGTACTTC.

The CDR3 sequence: CASSEQGAGQFF. The CDR3 nucleotides read TGTGCCAGCAGTGAACAGGGGGCTGGGCAGTTCTTC. The chain carries TRBV6-1 and TRBJ2-1; 8 bases are shared with TRBD1. The CDR3 has 12 residues. The V gene end was trimmed by 2 bases and the J gene end by 12 bases; junction bases not matched to a gene: 3. Germline CDR1 MNHNS, CDR2 SASEGT.

This chain connects TRBV7-2 to TRBJ2-2; 8 bases are a match to TRBD1. The germline V gene has CDR1 SGHTA and CDR2 FQGNSA. With 8 bases clipped from V and 6 bases from J, the junction kept 14 bases outside the gene matches. The CDR3 has 16 amino acids. CDR3 DNA: TGTGCCAGCGGAATAGGAACTTCAGGGGGCCCCGGGGAGCTGTTTTTT. Protein sequence: CASGIGTSGGPGELFF.

The V and J genes are TRBV27 and TRBJ2-2; maybe TRBD1 (5 bases). The CDR3 has 14 amino acids. Between the trimmed V and J ends, which lost 3 bases and 7 bases, there was a span of 12 bases. Germline V lookup: CDR1 MNHEY, CDR2 SMNVEV (reference sequence). The chain's CDR3 is CASSFVRVDGELFF. CDR3 DNA sequence: TGTGCCAGCAGTTTTGTCAGGGTGGACGGGGAGCTGTTTTTT.

This chain connects TRBV5-1 to TRBJ2-1; D might be TRBD2 (7 bases). CDR1 SGHRS and CDR2 YFSETQ come from the germline V gene. The V end lost 6 bases, the J end lost 6 bases, and 19 bases lay between the germline ends. The CDR3 runs to 15 residues. In DNA form, the CDR3 reads TGCGCCAGCATCCCGATGGGGGGGCCGGTCAATGAGCAGTTCTTC. It specifies CASIPMGGPVNEQFF. The whole variable domain, remainder taken from reference TRBV5-1 and TRBJ2-1, is KAGVTQTPRYLIKTRGQQVTLSCSPISGHRSVSWYQQTPGQGLQFLFEYFSETQRNKGNFPGRFSGRQFSNSRSEMNVSTLELGDSALYLCASIPMGGPVNEQFFGPGTRLTVL.

The chain combines TRBV30 with TRBJ2-7; weak D call: TRBD1 (5 bases). Germline V gene lookup returns CDR1 GTSNPN and CDR2 SVGIG (reference sequence). The CDR3 has 13 amino acids. V dropped 1 base and J dropped 1 base, with 8 bases sitting between them. The CDR3 protein is CAWSGGRSYEQYF. The CDR3 coding sequence is TGTGCCTGGAGTGGGGGCAGATCCTACGAGCAGTACTTC.

The chain uses TRBV11-3 and TRBJ1-2; weak D call: TRBD1 (5 bases). Germline CDR1 SGHNT, CDR2 YENEEA. There are 14 residues in the CDR3. Trimming shortened V by 5 bases and J by 0 bases, and 10 bases separated the two germline ends. CDR3 in DNA: TGTGCCAGCAGCAAGGGGAGGTCTAACTATGGCTACACCTTC. It codes for CASSKGRSNYGYTF.

The chain is built from TRBV6-4 and TRBJ2-2; 7 bases fit TRBD2. Germline V gives CDR1 MRHNA, CDR2 SNTAGT. This CDR3 spans 14 amino acids. V lost 6 bases and J lost 5; bases outside the gene matches: 6. The CDR3 spells CASSPDGGTGELFF. CDR3 DNA: TGTGCCAGCAGCCCCGACGGGGGGACCGGGGAGCTGTTTTTT.

CDR3 DNA: TGTGCCAGTAGTATCTCCGGGACTAACTCCTACGAGCAGTACTTC. Protein: CASSISGTNSYEQYF. The rearrangement uses TRBV19 and TRBJ2-7, with 7 bases matching TRBD2. The CDR3 is made up of 15 amino acids. The ends lost 3 bases at V and 0 bases at J; junction bases unmatched: 5. Germline assignment: CDR1 LNHDA and CDR2 SQIVND (reference sequence).

The V call is TRBV6-5, the J call TRBJ2-1; 14 bases are a match to TRBD2. V gave up 4 bases and J gave up 7 bases; unmatched junction bases: 6. The CDR3 is 16 residues long. CDR1 is MNHEY, CDR2 SVGAGI, per germline. The CDR3 region has the DNA TGTGCCAGCAGTTTTGCGGGACTAGCGGGGGTTAATGAGCAGTTCTTC. Translating gives CASSFAGLAGVNEQFF.

This chain joins TRBV7-6 and TRBJ2-7, with 12 bases matching TRBD1. Per germline, CDR1 SGHVS and CDR2 FNYEAQ. After removal of 4 bases from V and 4 bases from J, the junction contained 11 bases not matched to a gene. This CDR3 has 17 residues. CDR3 protein: CASSSPLGQGASYEQYF. The CDR3 nucleotides read TGTGCCAGCAGCTCCCCGTTGGGACAGGGGGCGAGTTACGAGCAGTACTTC.